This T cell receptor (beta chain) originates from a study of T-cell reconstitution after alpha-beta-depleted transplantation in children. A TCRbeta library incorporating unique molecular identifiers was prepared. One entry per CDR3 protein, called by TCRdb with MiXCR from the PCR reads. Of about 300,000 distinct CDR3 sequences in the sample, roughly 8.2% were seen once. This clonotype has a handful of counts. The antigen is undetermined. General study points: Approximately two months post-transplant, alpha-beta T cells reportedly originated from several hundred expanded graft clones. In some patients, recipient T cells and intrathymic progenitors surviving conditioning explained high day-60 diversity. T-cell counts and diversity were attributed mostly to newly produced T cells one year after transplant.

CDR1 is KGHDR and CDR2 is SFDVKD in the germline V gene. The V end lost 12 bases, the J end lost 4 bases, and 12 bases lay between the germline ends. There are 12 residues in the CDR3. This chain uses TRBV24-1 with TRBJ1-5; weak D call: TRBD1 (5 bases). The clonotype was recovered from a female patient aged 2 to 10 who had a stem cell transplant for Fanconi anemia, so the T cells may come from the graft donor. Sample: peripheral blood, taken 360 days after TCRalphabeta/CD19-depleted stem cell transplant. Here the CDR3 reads CAPPQGNQPQHF. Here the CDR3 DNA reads TGTGCCCCCCCTCAGGGTAATCAGCCCCAGCATTTT.